Below, one T cell receptor (beta chain) is given with its context. The antigen remains unidentified. This sample is drawn from a study of cytomegalovirus exposure and HLA in healthy donors. Study-level information: Falling in the Caucasian-associated ancestry cluster were approximately 86% of approximately 410 genotyped donors.

Primers included in the PCR were 60 Vbeta and 13 Jbeta primers. Libraries were prepared by immunoSEQ multiplex PCR; TCRdb keeps only in-frame clonotypes and omits some of them. Here the sample spans tens of thousands of clones, 65% to 85% being singletons. Germline-derived CDR1 and CDR2 are KGHSH and LQKENI. This CDR3 region has 13 residues. With 6 bases clipped from V and 1 base from J, the junction kept 2 bases outside the gene matches. General study results and limits: Most CMV-associated TCR beta chains appeared HLA-restricted in a later analysis. Within the data, a cluster of highly shared sequence variants was likely a sequencing artifact. The authors listed 150 to 200 TCR beta chains as cytomegalovirus-associated.

This TCR came from a woman aged 40-49 years in good health and CMV-seropositive. V usage is TRBV18 and J usage is TRBJ2-5, with 7 bases fitting TRBD1. The sequenced sample consisted of PBMCs. The CDR3 reads CASSGTVQETQYF. The CDR3, as DNA: TGTGCCAGCTCCGGGACAGTCCAAGAGACCCAGTACTTC.